Below, one T cell receptor (beta chain) is given with its context. These data belong to a study of control samples from healthy donors and cancer patients. This CDR3 has 15 residues. Produced via immunoSEQ multiplex PCR; TCRdb's table is partial and in-frame only. The sample holds 150,000 to 170,000 clones, 94% seen once. The gene calls are TRBV21-1 and TRBJ1-1; the table's D call, TRBD1, has no DNA check behind it. TRBV21-1 is designated a pseudogene. The receptor was derived from a man in his forties in good health. Sequencing was carried out using blood. The DNA for the CDR3 is TGTGCCAGCAGCAAAGAGACAGGGGGCCAGACTGAAGCTTTCTTT. The encoded protein is CASSKETGGQTEAFF.